This entry lists 13 T cell receptor beta chains sequenced from one sample in a study of T cell repertoires in cytomegalovirus infection. These receptors have no known antigen. TCRdb re-called the reads through MiXCR, storing one row per CDR3 protein. The sample has 650,000 to 900,000 distinct CDR3 sequences; 32% are singletons. The input for sequencing was cultured CD8+ T cells from PBMCs, taken from culture after CMV antigen stimulation. The receptors derive from a human donor in good health (CMV status not recorded). Some clones in this sample may be carry-over from other donors' samples.

This clonotype was seen a handful of times. The chain is built from TRBV6-2 or TRBV6-3 and TRBJ2-1; D is possibly TRBD2 (7 bases). CDR1 MNHEY and CDR2 SVGEGT come from the germline V gene. V dropped 5 bases and J dropped 5 bases, with 19 bases sitting between them. CDR3 length: 16 residues. The CDR3 here is CASSEIRGAPHNEQFF. The CDR3 coding sequence is TGTGCCAGCAGTGAAATACGGGGGGCGCCCCACAATGAGCAGTTCTTC.

This clonotype has at least ten counts. Relative to the germline gene, one junction end is altered; a read error may explain this. In DNA form, the CDR3 reads TGTGCCAGCTCCCCAGGGGGCTATCGCTACACCTTC. Its protein is CASSPGGYRYTF. This sequence joins TRBV5-4 and TRBJ1-2; TRBD1 agrees at 8 bases. Germline V lookup: CDR1 SGHNT, CDR2 YYREEE (reference sequence). The CDR3 sequence is 12 residues long. Complete variable domain (other parts from reference TRBV5-4 and TRBJ1-2): ETGVTQSPTHLIKTRGQQVTLRCSSQSGHNTVSWYQQALGQGPQFIFQYYREEENGRGNFPPRFSGLQFPNYSSELNVNALELDDSALYLCASSPGGYRYTFGSGTRLTVV.

V usage is TRBV7-9 and J usage is TRBJ1-1; D possibly corresponds to TRBD1 (6 bases). Germline V gene data show CDR1 as SEHNR and CDR2 as FQNEAQ (reference sequence). The CDR3 length is 15 residues. V lost 5 bases, J lost 1 base, and 14 bases lay in between. DNA for the CDR3: TGTGCCAGCAGCCCACGACAGGACCCGAACACTGAAGCTTTCTTT. Protein product: CASSPRQDPNTEAFF.

This rearrangement joins TRBV4-1 to TRBJ1-2; TRBD1 is a possible D gene (6 bases). The CDR3 length is 17 residues. The germline gives CDR1 MGHRA, CDR2 YSYEKL. V was trimmed by 2 bases and J by 1 base, leaving 17 bases between them. CDR3 nucleotides: TGCGCCAGCAGCCAACACTACAAAAGGACAGTTAACTATGGCTACACCTTC. As protein: CASSQHYKRTVNYGYTF.

This clonotype has only a few counts. The CDR3 coding sequence is TGTGCCAGCAGCTCTCTTCAGGAAGAAGCTTTCTTT. It translates to CASSSLQEEAFF. The chain carries TRBV6-1 and TRBJ1-1; D is ambiguous. The CDR3 length is 12 residues. V was pared by 6 bases and J by 8 bases, with 13 bases between. Germline CDR1 reads MNHNS; CDR2 reads SASEGT.

Comment on this clonotype: Germline is not matched at one junction end, which may reflect a read error. The V gene is TRBV7-4, the J gene TRBJ1-1, with no clear D. The germline V gene encodes CDR1 SGHVT and CDR2 SQSDAQ. This CDR3 comprises 14 residues. The CDR3: CTSSQVRRNTEAFF. Written as DNA, the CDR3 is TGTACCAGCAGCCAAGTCCGTAGGAACACTGAAGCTTTCTTT. Filled out from reference TRBV7-4 and TRBJ1-1, the complete variable domain reads GAGVSQSPRYKVAKRGRDVALRCDSISGHVTLYWYRQTLGQGSEVLTYSQSDAQRDKSGRPSGRFSAERPERSVSTLKIQRTEQGDSAVYLCTSSQVRRNTEAFFGQGTRLTVV.

This clonotype appeared a few times. This chain links TRBV7-2 with TRBJ2-5; perhaps D is TRBD1 or TRBD2 (7 bases each). CDR1 is SGHTA and CDR2 is FQGNSA in the germline V gene. V was trimmed by 5 bases and J by 4 bases, leaving 17 bases between them. The CDR3 length is 15 residues. The CDR3 reads CASSPGGGGRETQYF. The CDR3 DNA sequence: TGTGCCAGCAGCCCTGGAGGGGGCGGGAGAGAGACCCAGTACTTC. Filled out from reference TRBV7-2 and TRBJ2-5, the complete variable domain reads GAGVSQSPSNKVTEKGKDVELRCDPISGHTALYWYRQSLGQGLEFLIYFQGNSAPDKSGLPSDRFSAERTGGSVSTLTIQRTQQEDSAVYLCASSPGGGGRETQYFGPGTRLLVL.

The chain combines TRBV7-9 with TRBJ2-1, with TRBD2 matching over 7 bases. The CDR3 length is 16 residues. With 6 bases clipped from V and 4 bases from J, the junction kept 12 bases outside the gene matches. The germline CDR1 and CDR2 sequences are SEHNR and FQNEAQ (reference sequence). The chain's CDR3 is CASSGGGSGRYNEQFF. For the CDR3, the DNA is TGTGCCAGCAGTGGGGGGGGTAGCGGACGATACAATGAGCAGTTCTTC.

This clonotype was seen a few times. The gene calls are TRBV11-2 and TRBJ1-6; D possibly corresponds to TRBD1 (6 bases). Trimming shortened V by 5 bases and J by 6 bases, and 20 bases separated the two germline ends. The CDR3 is 17 amino acids. Germline V gives CDR1 SGHAT, CDR2 FQNNGV. The CDR3 loop reads CASSPWTKQGGNSPLHF. CDR3 sequence (DNA): TGTGCCAGCAGCCCCTGGACCAAACAGGGTGGTAATTCACCCCTCCACTTT.

In this sample, this clonotype turned up once. A read error may be the cause here, since a much bigger clone is one base away. The chain is built from TRBV7-2 and TRBJ1-3; 8 bases align to TRBD1. There are 16 residues in the CDR3. Germline V gene sequence: CDR1 SGHTA, CDR2 FQGNSA. CDR3 sequence reads: CASSWIQGDVGNIIYF. CDR3 DNA: TGTGCCAGCAGCTGGATACAGGGGGATGTTGGAAACATCATATATTTT.

The rearrangement joins TRBV19 to TRBJ2-1, with 7 nucleotides matching TRBD1. With 6 bases clipped from V and 4 bases from J, the junction kept 3 bases outside the gene matches. This CDR3 is built from 13 residues. Per the germline V gene, CDR1 is LNHDA and CDR2 is SQIVND (reference sequence). CDR3 DNA: TGTGCCAGTAGAGGCAGGGGGTACAATGAGCAGTTCTTC. Protein sequence: CASRGRGYNEQFF. Combining the CDR3 with reference TRBV19 and TRBJ2-1 gives the whole variable domain DGGITQSPKYLFRKEGQNVTLSCEQNLNHDAMYWYRQDPGQGLRLIYYSQIVNDFQKGDIAEGYSVSREKKESFPLTVTSAQKNPTAFYLCASRGRGYNEQFFGPGTRLTVL.

This clonotype was picked up a small number of times. The chain is built from TRBV11-2 and TRBJ1-1, with a tentative D call TRBD1 (6 bases). Germline CDR1 and CDR2: SGHAT and FQNNGV. Trimming cost V 5 bases and J 2 bases, with 18 bases left between them. CDR3 size: 16 residues. The CDR3 protein is CASSAYFGQYNTEAFF. CDR3 coding DNA: TGTGCCAGCAGCGCCTACTTTGGACAGTACAACACTGAAGCTTTCTTT.

This clonotype came up a few times. The genes are TRBV4-3 and TRBJ2-3; weak D call: TRBD1 (6 bases). Germline V gene data show CDR1 as LGHNA and CDR2 as YSLEER. Trimming cost V 1 base and J 2 bases, with 10 bases left between them. This CDR3 comprises 15 residues. CDR3 DNA sequence: TGCGCCAGCAGCCAAGCGGACAGATTCACAGATACGCAGTATTTT. This encodes CASSQADRFTDTQYF.